The 31 T cell receptor beta chains below were found in one sample sequenced in a study of blood T cell repertoires in COVID-19. Method: immunoSEQ multiplex PCR; TCRdb's copy keeps in-frame clones and lacks some. The sample holds roughly 42,000 clones, 85% to 90% seen once. The sequenced sample was peripheral blood. The receptors originated from a man between 25 and 39 years old with active or convalescent COVID-19.

The chain employs TRBV9 and TRBJ2-2; D uncertain. The ends were cut back, 0 bases at V and 6 bases at J, with 15 bases in the middle. The CDR3 is 16 residues long. Germline CDR1 reads SGDLS; CDR2 reads YYNGEE. The CDR3 protein is CASSVGLKQTPGELFF. CDR3 DNA sequence: TGTGCCAGCAGCGTAGGTTTAAAGCAAACGCCCGGGGAGCTGTTTTTT.

The rearrangement links TRBV5-1 to TRBJ2-1; 9 bases map to TRBD2. The CDR3 contains 13 residues. The V gene's germline CDR1 is SGHRS and CDR2 YFSETQ. Germline trimming cut 7 bases from V and 3 bases from J; bases unmatched to any gene: 2. CDR3 region: CASSAGGYNEQFF. CDR3 in DNA: TGCGCCAGCTCAGCGGGGGGCTACAATGAGCAGTTCTTC.

The gene calls are TRBV15 and TRBJ2-2; D is possibly TRBD2 (5 bases). The CDR3 is 14 amino acids. V was pared by 0 bases and J by 6 bases, with 8 bases between. Germline CDR1 LNHNV, CDR2 YYDKDF (reference sequence). The CDR3 DNA sequence: TGTGCCACCAGCAGAGATCACGGGGCCGGGGAGCTGTTTTTT. It yields the protein CATSRDHGAGELFF.

The chain uses TRBV25-1 and TRBJ2-1; D is perhaps TRBD1 (5 bases). CDR3 length: 15 amino acids. From germline, CDR1 is MGHDK and CDR2 SYGVNS. V gave up 1 base and J gave up 8 bases, with 15 bases separating them. The CDR3 sequence: CASSELEPLGDEQFF. The CDR3 DNA is TGTGCCAGCAGTGAATTGGAGCCCCTAGGGGATGAGCAGTTCTTC.

This chain uses TRBV5-1 with TRBJ1-2; D possibly corresponds to TRBD1 (6 bases). The germline V gene encodes CDR1 SGHRS and CDR2 YFSETQ. The CDR3 is made up of 14 amino acids. V was clipped by 3 bases and J by 2 bases, with 11 bases between them. The CDR3 DNA follows: TGCGCCAGCAGCTGGAACAGGGAGAACTATGGCTACACCTTC. Protein: CASSWNRENYGYTF.

The gene calls are TRBV18 and TRBJ1-1, with TRBD1 as a possible D gene (5 bases). Trimming took off 5 bases at V and 8 bases at J, with 12 bases between the two ends. The V gene's germline CDR1 is KGHSH and CDR2 LQKENI. The length of the CDR3 is 12 residues. This CDR3 is CASSTIGGEAFF. The CDR3, as DNA: TGTGCCAGCTCAACCATCGGGGGGGAAGCTTTCTTT.

This clone was recorded a few times. J is TRBJ1-3 and V is TRBV20-1, with unresolved D. Germline V gene data show CDR1 as DFQATT and CDR2 as SNEGSKA (reference sequence). V was clipped by 7 bases and J by 4 bases, with 8 bases between them. CDR3 length: 11 amino acids. In DNA form, the CDR3 reads TGCAGTGTCAGGTCCGGAAACACCATATATTTT. This sequence encodes CSVRSGNTIYF.

This chain links TRBV11-3 with TRBJ2-7, with D possibly matching TRBD1 (5 bases). This CDR3 region has 15 residues. Trimming pared 1 base from V and 1 base from J, leaving 11 bases between. Germline CDR1 and CDR2: SGHNT and YENEEA. CDR3 DNA sequence: TGTGCCAGCAGCTTAGCAGGGCAGGGATCCTACGAGCAGTACGTC. Its translation: CASSLAGQGSYEQYV.

The rearrangement uses TRBV5-4 and TRBJ2-3, with 12 bases fitting TRBD2. CDR1 is SGHNT and CDR2 is YYREEE in the germline V gene (reference sequence). The CDR3 loop spans 15 amino acids. Trimming cost V 0 bases and J 5 bases; bases outside gene matches: 1. The CDR3 here is CASSLGGLAGDTQYF. The DNA of the CDR3 is TGTGCCAGCAGCTTGGGGGGACTAGCGGGAGATACGCAGTATTTT.

The CDR3 sequence is CASSPGTSYEQYV. In DNA, the CDR3 is TGTGCCAGTAGTCCCGGGACATCCTACGAGCAGTACGTC. The V gene is TRBV19, the J gene TRBJ2-7; tentative D call: TRBD1 (6 bases). This CDR3 is built from 13 residues. Trimming stripped 5 bases from V and 1 base from J, with 9 bases between. Germline assignment: CDR1 LNHDA and CDR2 SQIVND (reference sequence).

In its sample, this clone ranks as medium-sized. The rearrangement links TRBV24-1 to TRBJ1-4; 7 nucleotides line up with TRBD1. The junction had 10 bases not matched to a gene; V was cut back by 3 bases and J by 7 bases. Germline V gene lookup returns CDR1 KGHDR and CDR2 SFDVKD. The CDR3 runs 16 residues. CDR3 bases: TGTGCCACCAGTGATCCTTCGACAGGGAAGGGTGAAAAACTGTTTTTT. This codes for CATSDPSTGKGEKLFF.

The chain links TRBV19 to TRBJ1-2, with D hard to call. The V gene's germline CDR1 is LNHDA and CDR2 SQIVND (reference sequence). This CDR3 contains 12 residues. V dropped 10 bases and J dropped 4 bases, with 13 bases sitting between them. In nucleotides, the CDR3 is TGTGCCACCTATCGAGGAGGCTATGGCTACACCTTC. Protein product: CATYRGGYGYTF. Full variable domain (missing parts from reference TRBV19 and TRBJ1-2): DGGITQSPKYLFRKEGQNVTLSCEQNLNHDAMYWYRQDPGQGLRLIYYSQIVNDFQKGDIAEGYSVSREKKESFPLTVTSAQKNPTAFYLCATYRGGYGYTFGSGTRLTVV.

The chain has TRBV3-1 (or the pseudogene TRBV3-2) and TRBJ2-7; 9 bases are shared with TRBD1. V lost 5 bases and J lost 6; bases outside the gene matches: 11. Germline V gives CDR1 LGHDT, CDR2 YNNKEL (reference sequence). The CDR3 runs 15 residues. For the CDR3, the DNA is TGTGCCAGCAGCAAACAGGGGGCCCGTCCGGGCGAGCAGTACGTC. It translates to CASSKQGARPGEQYV.

This clone has only one observation. The chain combines TRBV29-1 with TRBJ2-7, with D tentatively TRBD1 (5 bases). The CDR3 has 12 amino acids. V was shortened by 6 bases and J by 3 bases, with 12 bases between the two germline ends. Germline V gives CDR1 SQVTM, CDR2 ANQGSEA. The CDR3 bases are TGCAGCGTCCCAAGTCAGGGCTACGAGCAGTACTTC. Protein: CSVPSQGYEQYF.

The V call is TRBV7-3, the J call TRBJ2-1, with a weak D call TRBD2 (5 bases). The CDR3 sequence is 15 residues long. Germline V CDR1 and CDR2: SGHTA, FQGTGA. Trimming removed 5 bases from V and 1 base from J, with 12 bases in between. CDR3 residues: CASSPLVGSYNEQFF. The CDR3 coding sequence is TGTGCCAGCAGCCCACTAGTAGGGTCCTACAATGAGCAGTTCTTC.

This clone was observed a few times. V usage is TRBV2 and J usage is TRBJ2-1; 13 nucleotides line up with TRBD2. The V gene's germline CDR1 is SNHLY and CDR2 FYNNEI. This CDR3 is built from 15 residues. The V gene end was trimmed by 5 bases and the J gene end by 6 bases; junction bases not matched to a gene: 4. This CDR3 is CASSPTSGRVNEQFF. CDR3 DNA: TGTGCCAGCAGTCCTACTAGCGGGAGGGTCAATGAGCAGTTCTTC.

The gene calls are TRBV10-2 and TRBJ1-3, with 9 bases aligning to TRBD1. This CDR3 has 16 residues. Germline V lookup: CDR1 WSHSY, CDR2 SAAADI. With V trimmed by 6 bases and J by 2 bases, 8 bases remained unmatched. The DNA for the CDR3 is TGCGCCAGCAGGGCCCCGGGACAGGGAACTGGAAACACCATATATTTT. It encodes CASRAPGQGTGNTIYF.

The rearrangement uses TRBV6-4 and TRBJ2-1; D might be TRBD1 (6 bases). V was clipped by 3 bases and J by 4 bases, with 13 bases between them. CDR3 size: 15 residues. Looked up from germline, CDR1 is MRHNA and CDR2 is SNTAGT. CDR3: CASSEVDSQYNEQFF. The CDR3 coding sequence is TGTGCCAGCAGTGAGGTGGACAGTCAATACAATGAGCAGTTCTTC.

The chain joins TRBV6-1 to TRBJ1-2; D not certain. This CDR3 contains 15 residues. CDR1 MNHNS and CDR2 SASEGT come from the germline V gene. Deletions cut 3 bases from V and 5 bases from J, with 16 bases between. The CDR3 loop reads CASSEFYGTGYGYTF. DNA of the CDR3: TGTGCCAGCAGTGAGTTTTATGGAACGGGGTATGGCTACACCTTC.

The genes are TRBV27 and TRBJ2-2, with no clear D. V lost 3 bases to trimming and J lost 0 bases, with 8 bases between them. This CDR3 is 15 amino acids long. Per the germline V gene, CDR1 is MNHEY and CDR2 is SMNVEV (reference sequence). DNA of the CDR3: TGTGCCAGCAGTTTCTACCGAACGAACACCGGGGAGCTGTTTTTT. Translation: CASSFYRTNTGELFF.

The V call is TRBV11-1, the J call TRBJ2-2; D gene uncertain. This CDR3 contains 15 residues. Deletions cut 1 base from V and 4 bases from J, with 10 bases between. CDR1 and CDR2 (germline): SGHAT, FQDESV (reference sequence). CDR3 sequence reads: CASSLVSTGTGELFF. The CDR3 region has the DNA TGTGCCAGCAGCTTAGTCTCGACGGGCACCGGGGAGCTGTTTTTT.

The rearrangement joins TRBV29-1 to TRBJ1-5; D may be TRBD1 (6 bases). Trimming cost V 6 bases and J 6 bases, with 15 bases left between them. The CDR3 has 13 residues. CDR1 SQVTM and CDR2 ANQGSEA come from the germline V gene. CDR3 in amino acids: CSVNTGPSQPQHF. The CDR3 nucleotides are TGCAGCGTGAATACAGGGCCATCTCAGCCCCAGCATTTT.

The count of this clone is one. The rearrangement links TRBV5-4 to TRBJ2-1, with TRBD2 identical over 15 bases. The CDR3 length is 16 residues. Germline assignment: CDR1 SGHNT and CDR2 YYREEE (reference sequence). Losses at the gene ends were 3 bases for V and 6 bases for J; bases not matched to a gene: 4. CDR3 coding DNA: TGTGCCAGCAGCTGGGGACTAGCGGGAGGATTCAATGAGCAGTTCTTC. The encoded protein is CASSWGLAGGFNEQFF.

CDR3 amino acids: CASSFRGFGYTF. CDR3 sequence (DNA): TGTGCCAGCAGTTTTCGGGGGTTTGGCTACACCTTC. This chain links TRBV12-3 or TRBV12-4 with TRBJ1-2; weak D call: TRBD1 (5 bases). The CDR3 runs 12 residues. Trimming removed 3 bases from V and 7 bases from J, with 9 bases in between.

This clone has a handful of counts. The chain joins TRBV28 to TRBJ1-5; TRBD1 agrees at 9 bases. The J segment lost 1 base and the V segment lost 5 bases, leaving 6 bases of the junction unmatched. In germline, CDR1 is MDHEN, CDR2 SYDVKM. The CDR3 is 16 amino acids. The CDR3 spells CASSRTGVMSNQPQHF. CDR3 bases: TGTGCCAGCAGTAGGACAGGGGTTATGAGCAATCAGCCCCAGCATTTT. Together with reference TRBV28 and TRBJ1-5, the CDR3 gives the full variable domain: DVKVTQSSRYLVKRTGEKVFLECVQDMDHENMFWYRQDPGLGLRLIYFSYDVKMKEKGDIPEGYSVSREKKERFSLILESASTNQTSMYLCASSRTGVMSNQPQHFGDGTRLSIL.

The chain carries TRBV28 and TRBJ2-2; the match to TRBD1 covers 7 bases. Trimming cost V 6 bases and J 8 bases; bases outside gene matches: 3. The CDR3 consists of 12 residues. CDR1 MDHEN and CDR2 SYDVKM come from the germline V gene. The CDR3 DNA reads as TGTGCCAGCAGGACAGGGCGAGGGGAGCTGTTTTTT. As protein: CASRTGRGELFF.

The chain combines TRBV6-5 with TRBJ1-5, with D unresolved. This CDR3 has 13 amino acids. From germline, CDR1 is MNHEY and CDR2 SVGAGI. V lost 6 bases, J lost 9 bases, and 15 bases lay in between. CDR3 in amino acids: CASRVSESGPQHF. CDR3 bases: TGTGCCAGCAGAGTAAGTGAGTCAGGGCCCCAGCATTTT.

This clone is a singleton in its sample. The CDR3 here is CASSPGTGEDTQYF. The CDR3 nucleotides read TGTGCCAGCAGCCCGGGGACAGGGGAAGATACGCAGTATTTT. The chain uses TRBV3-1 (or the pseudogene TRBV3-2) and TRBJ2-3; 10 positions match TRBD1. Unmatched junction bases numbered 3, after V lost 4 bases and J lost 5 bases. The CDR3 runs 14 residues. Germline V lookup: CDR1 LGHDT, CDR2 YNNKEL (reference sequence).

This chain connects TRBV2 to TRBJ2-1; TRBD2 agrees at 15 bases. V lost 8 bases to trimming and J lost 3 bases; unmatched junction nucleotides: 2. The CDR3 spans 15 residues. CDR1 is SNHLY, CDR2 FYNNEI, per germline. The CDR3 DNA reads as TGTGCCAGCGGACTAGCGGGAGGGATCTACAATGAGCAGTTCTTC. Protein sequence: CASGLAGGIYNEQFF.

V usage is TRBV19 and J usage is TRBJ1-1, with unresolved D. Trimming shortened V by 5 bases and J by 1 base, and 5 bases separated the two germline ends. The CDR3 has 12 residues. Germline V CDR1 and CDR2: LNHDA, SQIVND (reference sequence). CDR3 nucleotides: TGTGCCAGTAGTCAGTGGAACACTGAAGCTTTCTTT. Protein sequence: CASSQWNTEAFF.

The rearrangement links TRBV10-3 to TRBJ1-6; TRBD1 is a possible D gene (5 bases). Trimming removed 2 bases from V and 0 bases from J, with 8 bases in between. This CDR3 has 16 residues. Germline V gene data show CDR1 as ENHRY and CDR2 as SYGVKD. CDR3 loop: CAISEGGSSYNSPLHF. The CDR3 bases are TGTGCCATCAGTGAGGGGGGGAGCTCCTATAATTCACCCCTCCACTTT.